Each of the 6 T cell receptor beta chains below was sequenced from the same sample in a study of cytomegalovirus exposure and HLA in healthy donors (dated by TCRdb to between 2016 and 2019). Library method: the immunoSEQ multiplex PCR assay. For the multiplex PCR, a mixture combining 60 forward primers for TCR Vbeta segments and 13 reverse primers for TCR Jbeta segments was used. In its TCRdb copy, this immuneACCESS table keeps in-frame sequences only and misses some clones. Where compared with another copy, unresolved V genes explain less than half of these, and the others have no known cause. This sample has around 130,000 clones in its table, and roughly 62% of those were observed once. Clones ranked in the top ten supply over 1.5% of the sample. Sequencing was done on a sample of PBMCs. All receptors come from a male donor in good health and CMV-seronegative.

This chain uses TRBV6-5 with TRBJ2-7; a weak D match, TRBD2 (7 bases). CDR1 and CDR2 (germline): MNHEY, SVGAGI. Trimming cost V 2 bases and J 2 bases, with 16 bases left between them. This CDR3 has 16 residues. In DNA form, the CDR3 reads TGTGCCAGCAGTTACAGGGGGGGGAAGACCACCTACGAGCAGTACTTC. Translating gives CASSYRGGKTTYEQYF.

The CDR3 loop is CASSLGGLVYEQYF. CDR3 nucleotide sequence: TGTGCCAGCAGCTTAGGGGGACTGGTCTACGAGCAGTACTTC. The chain is built from TRBV11-3 and TRBJ2-7; tentatively, D is TRBD2 (6 bases). The germline V gene encodes CDR1 SGHNT and CDR2 YENEEA. Trimming took 1 base from V and 3 from J, leaving 10 bases between them. The CDR3 sequence is 14 residues long.

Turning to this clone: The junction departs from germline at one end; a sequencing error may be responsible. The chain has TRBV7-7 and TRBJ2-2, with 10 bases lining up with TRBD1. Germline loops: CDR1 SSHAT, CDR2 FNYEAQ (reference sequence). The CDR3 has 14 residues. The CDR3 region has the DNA TGTGCTAGCAGCTGGGACAGGGGCACCGGGGAGCTGTTTTTT. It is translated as CASSWDRGTGELFF.

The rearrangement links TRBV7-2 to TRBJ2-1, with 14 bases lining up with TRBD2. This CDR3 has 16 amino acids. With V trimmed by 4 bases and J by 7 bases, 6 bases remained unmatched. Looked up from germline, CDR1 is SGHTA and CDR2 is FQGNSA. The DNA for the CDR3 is TGTGCCAGCAGCTCTTGGACTAGCGGGGGGAAAAATGAGCAGTTCTTC. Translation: CASSSWTSGGKNEQFF.

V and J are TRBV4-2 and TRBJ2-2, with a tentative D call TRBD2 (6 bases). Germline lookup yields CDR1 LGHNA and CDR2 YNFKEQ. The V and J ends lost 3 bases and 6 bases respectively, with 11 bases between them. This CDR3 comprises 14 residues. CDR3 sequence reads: CASSHTSYSGELFF. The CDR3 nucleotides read TGTGCCAGCAGCCACACTAGCTATTCCGGGGAGCTGTTTTTT.

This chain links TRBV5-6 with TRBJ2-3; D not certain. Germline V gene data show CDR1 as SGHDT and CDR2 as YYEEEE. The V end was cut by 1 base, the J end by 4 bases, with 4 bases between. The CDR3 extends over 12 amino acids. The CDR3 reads CASSLTPDTQYF. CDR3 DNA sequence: TGTGCCAGCAGCTTGACTCCAGATACGCAGTATTTT.